This TCR beta chain was found in a study of blood T cells in healthy people across ages. For the study at large: For every two T cells, template switching captured about one barcoded beta molecule. Study conclusions and caveats: Researchers said unsorted PBMCs prevented a conclusive naive versus antigen-experienced comparison. In older individuals, TCR beta diversity per million T cells was lower, falling roughly linearly with age.

Together with a sample-barcoded 5' primer, a J-beta primer mix was included in a second PCR lasting about 7 to 12 cycles. MiXCR, run by TCRdb on the 5' RACE reads, gives a single entry per CDR3 protein. The data show 920,000 or so distinct CDR3 sequences, under 55% seen once. The CDR3 loop spans 13 amino acids. The germline CDR1 and CDR2 sequences are MNHEY and SMNVEV (reference sequence). The V end was cut by 2 bases, the J end by 8 bases, with 7 bases between. Every sample yielded at least 7 million isolated PBMCs. This clonotype appeared a few times. Its specificity is unknown. The J gene is TRBJ1-6, the V gene TRBV27, with TRBD1 as a possible D gene (5 bases). Sequenced sample: blood. The TCR comes from a woman aged 55-70 years in good health. CDR3 region: CASSLRDYSPLHF. In DNA, the CDR3 is TGTGCCAGCAGTTTACGGGACTATTCACCCCTCCACTTT.